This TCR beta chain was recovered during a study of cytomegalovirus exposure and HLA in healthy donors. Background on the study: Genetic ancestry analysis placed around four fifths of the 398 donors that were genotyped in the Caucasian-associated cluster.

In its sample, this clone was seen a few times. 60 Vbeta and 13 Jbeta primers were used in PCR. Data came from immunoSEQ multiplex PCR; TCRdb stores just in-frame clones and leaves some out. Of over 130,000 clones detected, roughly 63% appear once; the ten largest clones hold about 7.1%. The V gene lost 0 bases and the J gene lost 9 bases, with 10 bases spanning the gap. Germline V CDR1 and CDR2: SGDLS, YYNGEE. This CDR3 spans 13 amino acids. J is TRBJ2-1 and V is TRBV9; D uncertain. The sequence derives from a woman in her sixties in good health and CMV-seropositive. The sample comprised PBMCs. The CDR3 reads CASSVVLGSEQFF. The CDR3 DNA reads TGTGCCAGCAGCGTAGTCCTAGGCAGTGAGCAGTTCTTC.